This record looks at one T cell receptor (beta chain) sequence and its context. Its antigen is unidentified. This sample stems from a study of beta chain features in type 1 diabetes. Study-level results: Naive, central memory and Treg TCRB repertoires appeared more alike in patients than in healthy donors.

Germline lookup yields CDR1 MNHNY and CDR2 SVGAGI (reference sequence). Between the trimmed V and J ends, which lost 4 bases and 4 bases, there was a span of 10 bases. The CDR3 loop spans 13 amino acids. The sequenced template was cDNA made from the entire isolated RNA. Using immunoSEQ multiplex PCR, the repertoire was profiled, and TCRdb retains in-frame clones only, with some absent. Seen here are about 330,000 clones, roughly 11% observed once, and the top ten hold about 0.014%. Cells sorted by CD45RO/CCR7/CD25/CD127/CD95/CD27 comprised CD4+ naive, central memory, regulatory and stem cell-like memory cells. Sorted populations all had greater than 95% purity.

The receptor comes from a young woman in good health. V usage is TRBV6-6 and J usage is TRBJ1-2; D unclear. Specimen: naive CD4+ T cells from blood. The CDR3 bases are TGTGCCAGCAGTTCCGGGAATTCCTATGGCTACACCTTC. This codes for CASSSGNSYGYTF.